This entry features one T cell receptor (beta chain) sequence. Its antigen is unidentified. These data come from a study of blood T cells in healthy people across ages. The CDR3 is 15 residues long. Combining a sample-barcoded 5' primer with a J-beta primer mix, a second PCR ran for roughly 7 to 11 cycles. Tags on each cDNA molecule came from a template-switch adaptor with 12 random nucleotides. Any given sample supplied a minimum of 2.5 million CDR3-containing paired-end reads. TCRdb re-called the 5' RACE reads through MiXCR, storing one row per CDR3 protein. The repertoire has 1.4 million or so distinct CDR3 sequences, 40% to 45% of them found once; the top ten carry 4%. Study-wide results and caveats: Getting older went along with TCR beta diversity per million T cells dropping roughly linearly. A strong correlation between TCR beta diversity and naive T cell percentage was seen.

Sequences were obtained from blood. The chain recombines TRBV21-1 with TRBJ1-5; whether TRBD1, the table's D call, matches the DNA was not checked. TRBV21-1 is a pseudogene. This TCR derives from a woman between 18 and 30 years old in good health. CDR3 DNA sequence: TGTGCCAGCAGCGTAAGGGGACAGGGACATCAGCCCCAGCATTTT. Protein: CASSVRGQGHQPQHF.